This T cell receptor beta chain emerged from a study of CD8+ T cells in alopecia areata. Study context: Severity scores in treated patients reflected the percentage of scalp affected. Study findings and constraints: It was observed that many expanded lesional clones persisted in scalp and blood during tofacitinib. Relative to mice, TCR sharing across patients was less clear, a difference possibly HLA-related.

Investigators isolated RNA and reverse transcribed it into cDNA to act as the sequencing template. Produced via immunoSEQ multiplex PCR; TCRdb's table is partial and in-frame only. The sample carries around 200,000 clones, about three fifths recorded once. Treatment: oral pan-JAK inhibitor, 5-10 mg twice daily. Peripheral blood samples and lesional scalp punch biopsies were obtained from alopecia areata patients. Notes on this clone: What it binds is unknown. Different DNA sequences within this sample yield the same CDR3.

V lost 0 bases and J 5 bases, leaving 10 bases between the germline ends. The CDR3 is 13 amino acids. Germline V gene lookup returns CDR1 GTSNPN and CDR2 SVGIG (reference sequence). This TCR came from a human donor with alopecia areata. Sequenced here: CD4+ T cells sorted from blood, sampled at week 4, from a patient treated with tofacitinib. The chain joins TRBV30 to TRBJ1-1; no clear D gene. As DNA, the CDR3 is TGTGCCTGGAGTGTACGAAGGGAGACTGAAGCTTTCTTT. It codes for CAWSVRRETEAFF.